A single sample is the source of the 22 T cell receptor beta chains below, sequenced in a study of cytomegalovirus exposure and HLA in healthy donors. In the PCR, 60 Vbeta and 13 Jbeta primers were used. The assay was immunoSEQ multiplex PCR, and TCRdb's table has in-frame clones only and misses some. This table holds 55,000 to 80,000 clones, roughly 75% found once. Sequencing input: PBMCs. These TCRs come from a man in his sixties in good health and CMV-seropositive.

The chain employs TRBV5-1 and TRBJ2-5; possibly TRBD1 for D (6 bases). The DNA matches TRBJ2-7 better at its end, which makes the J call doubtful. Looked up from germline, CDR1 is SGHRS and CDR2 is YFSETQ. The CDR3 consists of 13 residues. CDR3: CASSLGQAHEQYF. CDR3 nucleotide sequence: TGCGCCAGCAGCTTGGGACAGGCTCACGAGCAGTACTTC.

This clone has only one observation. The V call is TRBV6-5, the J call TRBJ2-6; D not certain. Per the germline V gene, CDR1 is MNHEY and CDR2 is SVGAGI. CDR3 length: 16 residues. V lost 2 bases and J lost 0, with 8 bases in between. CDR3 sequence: CASSYGRYSGANVLTF. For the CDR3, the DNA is TGTGCCAGCAGTTACGGCAGGTACTCTGGGGCCAACGTCCTGACTTTC.

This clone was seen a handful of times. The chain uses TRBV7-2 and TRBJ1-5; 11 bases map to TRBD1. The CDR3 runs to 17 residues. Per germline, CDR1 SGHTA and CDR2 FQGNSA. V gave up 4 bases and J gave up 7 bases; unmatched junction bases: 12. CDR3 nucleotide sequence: TGTGCCAGCAGCTCCTTCTCCGGGACAGGGGGAGGACAGCCCCAGCATTTT. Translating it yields CASSSFSGTGGGQPQHF.

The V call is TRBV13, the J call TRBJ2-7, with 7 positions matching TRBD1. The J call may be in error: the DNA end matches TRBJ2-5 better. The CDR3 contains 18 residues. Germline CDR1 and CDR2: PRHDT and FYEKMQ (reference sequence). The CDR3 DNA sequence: TGTGCCAGCAGCTTGACAGGGAATCTAACTGGATACCAAGAGACCCAGTACTTC. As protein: CASSLTGNLTGYQETQYF.

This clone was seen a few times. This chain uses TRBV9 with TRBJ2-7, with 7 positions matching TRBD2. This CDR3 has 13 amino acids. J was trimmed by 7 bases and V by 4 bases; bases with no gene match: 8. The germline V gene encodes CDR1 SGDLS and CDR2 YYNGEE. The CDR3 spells CASSTAAGLEQYF. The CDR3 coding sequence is TGTGCCAGCAGCACAGCAGCGGGGTTAGAGCAGTACTTC.

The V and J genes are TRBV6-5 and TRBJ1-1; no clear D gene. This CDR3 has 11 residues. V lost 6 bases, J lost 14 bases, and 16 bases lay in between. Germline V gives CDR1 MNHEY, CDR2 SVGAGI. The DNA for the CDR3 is TGTGCCAGCAGGACTGCAAGTGGAGCCTTCTTT. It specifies CASRTASGAFF.

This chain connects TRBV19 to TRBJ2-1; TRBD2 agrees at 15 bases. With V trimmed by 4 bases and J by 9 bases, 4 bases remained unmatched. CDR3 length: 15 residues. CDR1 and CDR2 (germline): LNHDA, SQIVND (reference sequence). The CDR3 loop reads CASSTGLAGGGEQFF. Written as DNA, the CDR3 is TGTGCCAGTAGTACGGGACTAGCGGGGGGAGGTGAGCAGTTCTTC. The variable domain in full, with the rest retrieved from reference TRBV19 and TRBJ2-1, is DGGITQSPKYLFRKEGQNVTLSCEQNLNHDAMYWYRQDPGQGLRLIYYSQIVNDFQKGDIAEGYSVSREKKESFPLTVTSAQKNPTAFYLCASSTGLAGGGEQFFGPGTRLTVL.

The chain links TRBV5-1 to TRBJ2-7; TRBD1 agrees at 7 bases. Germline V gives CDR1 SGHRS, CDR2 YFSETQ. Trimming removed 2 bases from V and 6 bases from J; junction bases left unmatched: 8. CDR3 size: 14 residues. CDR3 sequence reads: CASSFTGVSLEQYF. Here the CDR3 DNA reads TGCGCCAGCAGCTTCACAGGGGTAAGCCTCGAGCAGTACTTC.

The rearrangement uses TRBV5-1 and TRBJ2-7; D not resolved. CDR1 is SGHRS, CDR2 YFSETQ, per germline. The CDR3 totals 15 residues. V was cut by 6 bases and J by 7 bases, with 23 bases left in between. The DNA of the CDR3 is TGCGCCAGCACCTACGACTCGTCCAACCCCTGGGAGCAGTACTTC. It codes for CASTYDSSNPWEQYF.

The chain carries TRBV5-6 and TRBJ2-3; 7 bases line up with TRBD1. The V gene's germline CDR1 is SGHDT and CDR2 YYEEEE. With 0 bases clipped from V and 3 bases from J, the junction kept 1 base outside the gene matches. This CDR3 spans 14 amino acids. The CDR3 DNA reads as TGTGCCAGCAGCTTGGTCAGGGGGACAGATACGCAGTATTTT. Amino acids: CASSLVRGTDTQYF.

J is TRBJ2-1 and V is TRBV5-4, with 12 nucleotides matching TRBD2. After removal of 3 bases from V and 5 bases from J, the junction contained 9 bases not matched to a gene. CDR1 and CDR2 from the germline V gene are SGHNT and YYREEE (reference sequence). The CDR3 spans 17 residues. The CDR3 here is CASSSRESSGRDNEQFF. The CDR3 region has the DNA TGTGCCAGCAGCTCAAGGGAGTCTAGCGGGAGGGACAATGAGCAGTTCTTC. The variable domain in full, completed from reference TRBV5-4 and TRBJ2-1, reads ETGVTQSPTHLIKTRGQQVTLRCSSQSGHNTVSWYQQALGQGPQFIFQYYREEENGRGNFPPRFSGLQFPNYSSELNVNALELDDSALYLCASSSRESSGRDNEQFFGPGTRLTVL.

The CDR3 protein is CASSLMRETEAFF. CDR3 nucleotide sequence: TGTGCCAGCAGCTTAATGAGGGAGACTGAAGCTTTCTTT. This chain links TRBV11-3 with TRBJ1-1, with D uncertain. This CDR3 region has 13 residues. Deletions cut 2 bases from V and 5 bases from J, with 9 bases between. Germline V gives CDR1 SGHNT, CDR2 YENEEA.

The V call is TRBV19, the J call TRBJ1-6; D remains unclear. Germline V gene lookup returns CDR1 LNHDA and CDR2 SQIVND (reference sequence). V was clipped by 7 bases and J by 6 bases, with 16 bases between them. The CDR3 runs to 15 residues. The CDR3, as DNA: TGTGCCAGTACATTTGGGCAGGCGGGTAATTCACCCCTCCACTTT. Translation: CASTFGQAGNSPLHF.

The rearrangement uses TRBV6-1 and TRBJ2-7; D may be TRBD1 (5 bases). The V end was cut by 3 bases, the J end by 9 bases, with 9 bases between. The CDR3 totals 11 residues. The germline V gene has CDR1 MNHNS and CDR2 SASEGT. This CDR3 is CASSDSRGQYF. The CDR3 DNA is TGTGCCAGCAGTGACTCAAGGGGGCAGTACTTC.

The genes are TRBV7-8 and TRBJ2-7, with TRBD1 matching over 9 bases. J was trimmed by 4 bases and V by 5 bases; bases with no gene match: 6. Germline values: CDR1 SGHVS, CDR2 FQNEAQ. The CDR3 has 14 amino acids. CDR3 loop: CASSPQTGGYEQYF. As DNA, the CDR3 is TGTGCCAGCAGCCCCCAGACAGGGGGGTACGAGCAGTACTTC.

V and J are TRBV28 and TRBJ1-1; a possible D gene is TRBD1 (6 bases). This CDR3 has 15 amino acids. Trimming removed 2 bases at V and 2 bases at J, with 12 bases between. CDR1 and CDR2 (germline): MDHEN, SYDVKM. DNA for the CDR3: TGTGCCAGCAGTTTAGGGGGGGCGAGAAACACTGAAGCTTTCTTT. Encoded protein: CASSLGGARNTEAFF. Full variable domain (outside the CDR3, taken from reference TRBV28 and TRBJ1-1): DVKVTQSSRYLVKRTGEKVFLECVQDMDHENMFWYRQDPGLGLRLIYFSYDVKMKEKGDIPEGYSVSREKKERFSLILESASTNQTSMYLCASSLGGARNTEAFFGQGTRLTVV.

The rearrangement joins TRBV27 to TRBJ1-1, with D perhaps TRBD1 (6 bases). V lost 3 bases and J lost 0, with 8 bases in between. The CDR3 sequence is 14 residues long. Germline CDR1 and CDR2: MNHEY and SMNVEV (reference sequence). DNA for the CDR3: TGTGCCAGCAGTTTTACAGGGCTGAACACTGAAGCTTTCTTT. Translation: CASSFTGLNTEAFF.

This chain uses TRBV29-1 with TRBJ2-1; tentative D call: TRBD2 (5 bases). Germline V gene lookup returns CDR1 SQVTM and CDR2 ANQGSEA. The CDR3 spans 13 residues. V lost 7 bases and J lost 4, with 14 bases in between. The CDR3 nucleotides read TGCAGCGCGAGGGCAGAAATATACAATGAGCAGTTCTTC. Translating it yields CSARAEIYNEQFF.

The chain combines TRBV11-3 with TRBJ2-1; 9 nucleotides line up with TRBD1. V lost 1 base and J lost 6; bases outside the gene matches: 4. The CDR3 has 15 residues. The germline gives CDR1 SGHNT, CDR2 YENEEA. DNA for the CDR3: TGTGCCAGCAGCTTAGCGTACAGGGGGCGCAATGAGCAGTTCTTC. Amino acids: CASSLAYRGRNEQFF.

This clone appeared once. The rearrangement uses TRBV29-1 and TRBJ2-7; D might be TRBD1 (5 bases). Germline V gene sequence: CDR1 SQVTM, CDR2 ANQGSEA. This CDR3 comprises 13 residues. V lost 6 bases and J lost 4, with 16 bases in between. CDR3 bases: TGCAGCGTCCTGGACATGGGTAGTTACGAGCAGTACTTC. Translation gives CSVLDMGSYEQYF.

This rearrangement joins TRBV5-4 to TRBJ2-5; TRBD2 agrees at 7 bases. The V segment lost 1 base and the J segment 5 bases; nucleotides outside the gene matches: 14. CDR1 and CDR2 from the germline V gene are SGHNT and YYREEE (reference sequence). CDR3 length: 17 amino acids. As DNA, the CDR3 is TGTGCCAGCAGCTTGTCATCAGGGAGGGTCGGTCCGGAGACCCAGTACTTC. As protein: CASSLSSGRVGPETQYF.

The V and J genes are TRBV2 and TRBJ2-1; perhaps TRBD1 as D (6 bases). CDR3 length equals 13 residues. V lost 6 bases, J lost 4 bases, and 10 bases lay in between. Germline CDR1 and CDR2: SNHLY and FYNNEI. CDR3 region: CASRGDIYNEQFF. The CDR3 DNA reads TGTGCCAGCAGGGGGGACATTTACAATGAGCAGTTCTTC.